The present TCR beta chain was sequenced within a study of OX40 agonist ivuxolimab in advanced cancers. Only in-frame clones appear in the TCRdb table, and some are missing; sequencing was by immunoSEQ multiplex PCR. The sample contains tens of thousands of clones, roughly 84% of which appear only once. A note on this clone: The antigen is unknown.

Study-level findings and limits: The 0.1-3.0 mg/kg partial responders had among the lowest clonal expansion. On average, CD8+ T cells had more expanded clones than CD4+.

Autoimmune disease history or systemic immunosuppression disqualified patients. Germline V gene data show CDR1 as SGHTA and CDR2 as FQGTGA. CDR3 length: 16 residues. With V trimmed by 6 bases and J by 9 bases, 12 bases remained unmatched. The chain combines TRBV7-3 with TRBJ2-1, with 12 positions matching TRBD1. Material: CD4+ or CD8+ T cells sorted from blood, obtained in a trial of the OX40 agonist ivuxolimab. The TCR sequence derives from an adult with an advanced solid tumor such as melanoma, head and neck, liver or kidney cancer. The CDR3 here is CASSLIGTGGGREQFF. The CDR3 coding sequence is TGTGCCAGCAGTTTGATCGGGACAGGGGGCGGACGTGAGCAGTTCTTC.